This entry lists 9 T cell receptor beta chains sequenced from one sample in a study of cytomegalovirus exposure and HLA in healthy donors. The PCR ran on 60 Vbeta and 13 Jbeta primers. The table came from immunoSEQ multiplex PCR; TCRdb's copy has only in-frame clones and leaves some out. The table has some 89,000 clones, about two thirds seen once. The specimen sequenced was PBMCs. Receptors were obtained from a man aged 55-75 years in good health and CMV-seronegative.

This chain connects TRBV11-3 to TRBJ1-1; D is undetermined. The CDR3 runs 13 residues. Per the germline V gene, CDR1 is SGHNT and CDR2 is YENEEA. V was trimmed by 1 base and J by 4 bases, leaving 7 bases between them. CDR3 bases: TGTGCCAGCAGCTTAGGACATAGCACTGAAGCTTTCTTT. Its translation: CASSLGHSTEAFF.

The rearrangement links TRBV2 to TRBJ1-5; D gene uncertain. V lost 4 bases, J lost 0 bases, and 4 bases lay in between. The CDR3 consists of 13 residues. CDR1 is SNHLY and CDR2 is FYNNEI in the germline V gene. The CDR3 DNA reads TGTGCCAGCAGTGCCGGTAGCAATCAGCCCCAGCATTTT. Encoded protein: CASSAGSNQPQHF.

J is TRBJ1-3 and V is TRBV6-5, with 8 nucleotides matching TRBD1. Germline assignment: CDR1 MNHEY and CDR2 SVGAGI. The V segment lost 6 bases and the J segment 4 bases; nucleotides outside the gene matches: 5. This CDR3 has 14 amino acids. In DNA form, the CDR3 reads TGTGCCAGCAGCCCGGGACAGGAGGGAAACACCATATATTTT. Encoded protein: CASSPGQEGNTIYF.

The V gene is TRBV21-1, the J gene TRBJ2-2; the table's D gene call, TRBD2, was not cross checked with the DNA. TRBV21-1 is an annotated pseudogene. CDR3 size: 17 residues. In DNA form, the CDR3 reads TGTGCCAGCAGCAAAAGGGCCGCGGGACTCATCACCGGGGAGCTGTTTTTT. Translation gives CASSKRAAGLITGELFF.

The chain uses TRBV15 and TRBJ2-1; D is possibly TRBD1 (6 bases). The germline V gene encodes CDR1 LNHNV and CDR2 YYDKDF (reference sequence). CDR3 length: 15 residues. V lost 5 bases and J 5 bases, leaving 16 bases between the germline ends. The CDR3 loop is CATSPGVGGNNEQFF. DNA for the CDR3: TGTGCCACCAGCCCAGGGGTAGGGGGAAACAATGAGCAGTTCTTC.

This chain joins TRBV27 and TRBJ2-1; 10 positions match TRBD2. This CDR3 has 20 amino acids. The ends lost 3 bases at V and 3 bases at J; junction bases unmatched: 17. Germline V gives CDR1 MNHEY, CDR2 SMNVEV (reference sequence). The CDR3 here is CASSFLGPLTGTSDYNEQFF. The CDR3 DNA follows: TGTGCCAGCAGTTTCCTCGGGCCGTTGACCGGGACTAGCGACTACAATGAGCAGTTCTTC.

This clone was observed a few times. This CDR3 is CASSYDRDRDVYGYTF. CDR3 nucleotides: TGTGCCAGCAGTTACGACCGGGACAGGGATGTCTATGGCTACACCTTC. The V gene is TRBV6-6, the J gene TRBJ1-2, with 9 bases fitting TRBD1. Trimming cost V 2 bases and J 4 bases; bases outside gene matches: 8. Germline loops: CDR1 MNHNY, CDR2 SVGAGI (reference sequence). The CDR3 covers 16 residues.

The chain links TRBV6-4 to TRBJ2-1, with 7 bases that match TRBD1. J lost 6 bases, V lost 6 bases, and 2 bases had no gene match. CDR3 length equals 12 residues. Germline CDR1 is MRHNA and CDR2 is SNTAGT. CDR3 coding DNA: TGTGCCAGCAGCGGACAGGCCAATGAGCAGTTCTTC. This codes for CASSGQANEQFF.

V and J are TRBV4-1 and TRBJ2-5, with 7 nucleotides matching TRBD2. Germline trimming cut 5 bases from V and 5 bases from J; bases unmatched to any gene: 8. CDR1 and CDR2 (germline): MGHRA, YSYEKL. CDR3 length equals 14 residues. The CDR3 region is CASSSRRGKETQYF. CDR3 DNA sequence: TGCGCCAGCAGCTCTCGGCGGGGGAAGGAGACCCAGTACTTC.